The clone carrying this TCR beta chain has more than one count but fewer than ten. These data originate in a study of cytomegalovirus exposure and HLA in healthy donors. 13 Jbeta primers and 60 Vbeta primers were used for the PCR. Measured with immunoSEQ multiplex PCR; TCRdb has only the in-frame clones, and not every one. The table shows 150,000 to 200,000 clones, with approximately 70% occurring only once. V gave up 2 bases and J gave up 1 base, with 14 bases separating them. The CDR3 is 16 residues long. Per the germline V gene, CDR1 is SGHAT and CDR2 is FQNNGV. Sequencing used PBMCs. This receptor was obtained from a woman aged 35 to 49 in good health and CMV-seropositive. The chain combines TRBV11-2 with TRBJ1-1, with D unresolved. This CDR3 reads CASSLQAAESNTEAFF. The DNA for the CDR3 is TGTGCCAGCAGCTTACAGGCAGCCGAATCGAACACTGAAGCTTTCTTT.